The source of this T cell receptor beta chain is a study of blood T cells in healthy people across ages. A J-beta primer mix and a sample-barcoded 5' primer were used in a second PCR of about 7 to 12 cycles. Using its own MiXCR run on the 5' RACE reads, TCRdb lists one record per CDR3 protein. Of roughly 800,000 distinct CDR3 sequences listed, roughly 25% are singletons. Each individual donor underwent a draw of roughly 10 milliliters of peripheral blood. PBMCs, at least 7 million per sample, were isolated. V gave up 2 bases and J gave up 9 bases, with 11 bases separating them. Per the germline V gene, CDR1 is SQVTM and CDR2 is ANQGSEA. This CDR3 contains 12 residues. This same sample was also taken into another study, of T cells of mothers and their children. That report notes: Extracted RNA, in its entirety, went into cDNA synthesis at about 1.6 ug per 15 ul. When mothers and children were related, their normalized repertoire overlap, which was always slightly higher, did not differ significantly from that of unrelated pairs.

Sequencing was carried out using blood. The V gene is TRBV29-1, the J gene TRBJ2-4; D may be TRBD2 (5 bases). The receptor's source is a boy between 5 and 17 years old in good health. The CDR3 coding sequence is TGCAGCGTTGAATATGGACTTGGCATTCAGTACTTC. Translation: CSVEYGLGIQYF.